These 29 T cell receptor beta chains were sequenced from one sample in a study of T cells in women clearing cervical HPV infection. Repertoires were generated with immunoSEQ multiplex PCR, while TCRdb's copy carries only in-frame clones and drops some. The sample totals 9,200 or so clones. The sequenced material came from blood buffy coat. Receptors were obtained from a woman between 18 and 75 years old with a cervical HPV16 infection that either progressed to CIN3+ or cleared (not recorded which).

Notes on this clone: The DNA ends 3 residues before the CDR3 does, and the rest of the CDR3 is filled in from the germline J gene. V is TRBV29-1 and J is TRBJ1-1; 9 bases map to TRBD1. The CDR3 totals 12 residues. The germline V gene encodes CDR1 SQVTM and CDR2 ANQGSEA. CDR3 DNA (partial): TGCAGCGTTGGGGGGGACAGGGTGGTA. As protein: CSVGGDRVV. The entire CDR3 reads CSVGGDRVVAFF.

In the case of this clone: The read terminates 3 residues ahead of where the CDR3 ends, so the germline J gene completes it. The V and J genes are TRBV7-2 and TRBJ2-4; unclear D gene. The V gene's germline CDR1 is SGHTA and CDR2 FQGNSA. The CDR3 has 13 residues. The sequenced CDR3 bases are TGTGCCAGCAGCTTAACAGCTCGAGTTGAT. Its protein product is CASSLTARVD. The full CDR3 protein is CASSLTARVDQYF.

With respect to this clone: The read comes to an end 3 residues before the CDR3 does, leaving the germline J gene to fill in the end. The J gene is TRBJ1-6, the V gene TRBV10-3, with 10 nucleotides matching TRBD1. CDR3 length: 15 residues. Trimming at V came to 3 bases and at J to 7 bases, leaving 3 bases not matched to a gene. Germline loops: CDR1 ENHRY, CDR2 SYGVKD. The CDR3 is CAISDPGQGNSPLHF. The CDR3 bases that were read are TGTGCCATCAGTGACCCGGGACAGGGGAATTCACCC.

This clone registers medium-sized by frequency. The read ends 3 residues early relative to the CDR3; the germline J gene fills the gap. This rearrangement joins TRBV5-1 to TRBJ1-2; no definite D call. CDR1 is SGHRS, CDR2 YFSETQ, per germline. V was clipped by 6 bases and J by 4 bases, with 13 bases between them. This CDR3 has 13 residues. The CDR3 sequence: CASMSAEGYGYTF. The sequenced part of the CDR3 DNA is TGCGCCAGCATGTCAGCGGAGGGCTATGGC.

As concerns this clone: The CDR3 extends 3 residues past the end of the read, so its final part is completed from the germline J gene. The chain joins TRBV4-2 to TRBJ1-6; possible D gene TRBD1, 6 bases. V was trimmed by 2 bases and J by 1 base, leaving 9 bases between them. Germline-derived CDR1 and CDR2 are LGHNA and YNFKEQ. The CDR3 is 16 amino acids. The CDR3 DNA, read in part, is TGTGCCAGCAGCCAAACACAGGGTTCCTATAATTCACCC. Encoded protein: CASSQTQGSYNSP. The full CDR3 sequence reads CASSQTQGSYNSPLHF.

Remarks on this clone: Sequencing ends 3 residues short of the CDR3 end; the germline J gene provides the rest. V gene TRBV18 combines with J gene TRBJ2-7; D call uncertain. The CDR3 is made up of 13 amino acids. The germline V gene has CDR1 KGHSH and CDR2 LQKENI. V was trimmed by 3 bases and J by 0 bases, leaving 6 bases between them. Incomplete CDR3 DNA: TGTGCCAGCTCACCCTATAGCTCCTACGAG. As protein: CASSPYSSYE. The entire CDR3 sequence reads CASSPYSSYEQYF.

The DNA read from the CDR3 is TGTGCCAGCAGCTTAGGAGGACGGGGAGAA. It encodes CASSLGGRGE. From start to end, the CDR3 is CASSLGGRGEAFF. V is TRBV7-2 and J is TRBJ1-1; D is uncertain. The read halts 3 residues ahead of the CDR3 end, with the missing end drawn from the germline J gene. CDR1 and CDR2 from the germline V gene are SGHTA and FQGNSA. This CDR3 region has 13 residues.

As for this clone: The CDR3 is cut off 3 residues early in the read; its end comes from the germline J gene. The chain links TRBV7-9 to TRBJ2-2; 7 bases align to TRBD2. CDR1 SEHNR and CDR2 FQNEAQ come from the germline V gene (reference sequence). The CDR3 totals 14 residues. With 4 bases clipped from V and 7 bases from J, the junction kept 6 bases outside the gene matches. CDR3 bases read: TGTGCCAGCAGCTCGCGGGGGAAAGGCGGGGAG. This codes for CASSSRGKGGE. The CDR3 in its entirety is CASSSRGKGGELFF.

Concerning this clone itself: The read terminates 3 residues ahead of where the CDR3 ends, so the germline J gene completes it. The V gene is TRBV6-1, the J gene TRBJ2-1; TRBD2 matches 9 bases. CDR1 and CDR2 (germline): MNHNS, SASEGT. With 2 bases clipped from V and 7 bases from J, the junction kept 6 bases outside the gene matches. The CDR3 extends over 15 amino acids. Partial CDR3 DNA: TGTGCCAGCAGTGAATTTGCGGGGGGGCGGAATGAG. Translated: CASSEFAGGRNE. The whole CDR3 protein is CASSEFAGGRNEQFF.

Notes on this clone: The missing CDR3 end, 3 residues past where the read stops, is filled in from the germline J gene. The chain recombines TRBV20-1 with TRBJ2-1; a possible D gene is TRBD2 (6 bases). Trimming shortened V by 5 bases and J by 4 bases, and 12 bases separated the two germline ends. This CDR3 has 13 amino acids. Germline values: CDR1 DFQATT, CDR2 SNEGSKA (reference sequence). The sequenced part of the CDR3 DNA is TGCAGTGCTCCCCCCGGGGGATACAATGAG. Amino acids: CSAPPGGYNE. The whole CDR3 is CSAPPGGYNEQFF.

As regards this clone: The CDR3 end falls 3 residues outside the read, so it is completed with the germline J gene. The gene calls are TRBV4-1 and TRBJ1-4, with 8 positions matching TRBD1. CDR1 and CDR2 from the germline V gene are MGHRA and YSYEKL. Unmatched junction bases numbered 0, after V lost 2 bases and J lost 10 bases. The CDR3 spans 12 residues. The CDR3 DNA, read in part, is TGCGCCAGCAGCCAAACAGGGGGAAAA. Protein product: CASSQTGGK. The entire CDR3 reads CASSQTGGKLFF.

With respect to this clone: The CDR3 end falls 3 residues outside the read, so it is completed with the germline J gene. The chain couples TRBV13 to TRBJ2-1; D unresolved. Germline V CDR1 and CDR2: PRHDT, FYEKMQ (reference sequence). This CDR3 comprises 14 residues. Trimming took off 4 bases at V and 3 bases at J, with 10 bases between the two ends. The CDR3 loop is CASSSLGFYNEQFF. Incomplete CDR3 DNA: TGTGCCAGCAGCTCATTAGGGTTCTACAATGAG.

Comments on this clone: Read sequence stops 3 residues before the CDR3 end, and the germline J gene provides the missing end. V usage is TRBV7-2 and J usage is TRBJ1-2; D not certain. Germline V CDR1 and CDR2: SGHTA, FQGNSA. CDR3 length: 14 residues. The DNA read from the CDR3 is TGTGCCAGCAGCCTTTCCGGGGTGTTCTACGAG. It encodes CASSLSGVFYE. The whole CDR3 protein is CASSLSGVFYEYTF.

Comments on this clone: Sequencing ends 3 residues short of the CDR3 end; the germline J gene provides the rest. This chain connects TRBV9 to TRBJ2-5, with 12 positions matching TRBD2. CDR3 length equals 17 residues. V lost 1 base, J lost 2 bases, and 6 bases stayed unmatched. In germline, CDR1 is SGDLS, CDR2 YYNGEE. The CDR3 DNA, read in part, is TGTGCCAGCAGCGTAACCGGTACTAGCGGGGGGCAAGAGACC. Its translation is CASSVTGTSGGQET. The entire CDR3 is CASSVTGTSGGQETQYF.

Comment on this clone: From the germline J gene comes the end of the CDR3, since the read stops 3 residues before it. The chain links TRBV29-1 to TRBJ2-3, with TRBD2 identical over 7 bases. The CDR3 contains 16 residues. After removal of 3 bases from V and 1 base from J, the junction contained 10 bases not matched to a gene. From germline, CDR1 is SQVTM and CDR2 ANQGSEA. CDR3 amino acids: CSVDSGFSLGTDTQYF. The part of the CDR3 DNA that was read is TGCAGCGTTGATAGCGGGTTTTCCCTAGGCACAGATACG.

With regard to this clone: Coverage ceases 3 residues before the CDR3 finishes, and the germline J gene fills in the end. This chain joins TRBV5-6 and TRBJ2-4; D uncertain. The CDR3 has 12 residues. Germline CDR1 SGHDT, CDR2 YYEEEE. The sequenced part of the CDR3 DNA is TGTGCCAGCAGCTTGATACTCGGTGGT. It yields the protein CASSLILGG. The whole CDR3 sequence reads CASSLILGGQYF.

Of note for this clone: Read data end 3 residues before the CDR3 end; the end is taken from the germline J gene. The rearrangement uses TRBV5-6 and TRBJ1-1; the match to TRBD1 covers 8 bases. This CDR3 has 13 amino acids. Per germline, CDR1 SGHDT and CDR2 YYEEEE. The V segment lost 3 bases and the J segment 7 bases; nucleotides outside the gene matches: 5. The CDR3 sequence: CASSSGQALEAFF. Partial CDR3 DNA: TGTGCCAGCAGCTCGGGACAGGCCCTTGAA.

Worth noting for this clone: The sequenced fragment ends 3 residues before the CDR3 boundary, so the rest is inferred from the germline J gene. This chain connects TRBV7-3 to TRBJ2-5; D possibly corresponds to TRBD2 (7 bases). The V gene's germline CDR1 is SGHTA and CDR2 FQGTGA. The ends were cut back, 8 bases at V and 5 bases at J, with 15 bases in the middle. This CDR3 comprises 13 residues. The CDR3 region is CASARGGEETQYF. The covered CDR3 bases are TGTGCCAGCGCTAGGGGGGGCGAGGAGACC. The variable domain in full, with the rest retrieved from reference TRBV7-3 and TRBJ2-5, is GAGVSQTPSNKVTEKGKYVELRCDPISGHTALYWYRQSLGQGPEFLIYFQGTGAADDSGLPNDRFFAVRPEGSVSTLKIQRTERGDSAVYLCASARGGEETQYFGPGTRLLVL.

A word on this clone: The read gets to within 3 residues of the CDR3 end, and the germline J gene fills in the rest. The chain joins TRBV16 to TRBJ1-2; TRBD1 matches 8 bases. Germline V gene data show CDR1 as KGHSY and CDR2 as FQNENV. Trimming took 2 bases from V and 3 from J; bases not matched to a gene: 8. CDR3 length: 16 amino acids. The CDR3 here is CASSQTAGGDYYGYTF. CDR3 DNA, as far as it was read: TGTGCCAGCAGCCAAACAGCAGGGGGCGACTACTATGGC. Combining the CDR3 with reference TRBV16 and TRBJ1-2 gives the whole variable domain GEEVAQTPKHLVRGEGQKAKLYCAPIKGHSYVFWYQQVLKNEFKFLISFQNENVFDETGMPKERFSAKCLPNSPCSLEIQATKLEDSAVYFCASSQTAGGDYYGYTFGSGTRLTVV.

Concerning this clone itself: The sequenced fragment ends 3 residues before the CDR3 boundary, so the rest is inferred from the germline J gene. The chain couples TRBV9 to TRBJ2-1; 11 nucleotides align to TRBD2. This CDR3 contains 16 residues. The J segment lost 5 bases and the V segment lost 3 bases, leaving 7 bases of the junction unmatched. Germline V gene lookup returns CDR1 SGDLS and CDR2 YYNGEE. CDR3 DNA, as far as it was read: TGTGCCAGCAGCGCCACCGGGACTAGCGGAAACAATGAG. Protein sequence: CASSATGTSGNNE. The whole CDR3 protein reads CASSATGTSGNNEQFF. The variable domain in full, with the rest retrieved from reference TRBV9 and TRBJ2-1, is DSGVTQTPKHLITATGQRVTLRCSPRSGDLSVYWYQQSLDQGLQFLIQYYNGEERAKGNILERFSAQQFPDLHSELNLSSLELGDSALYFCASSATGTSGNNEQFFGPGTRLTVL.

With respect to this clone: The CDR3 end is not reached by the read, which stops 3 residues before it; the germline J gene fills it in. The J gene is TRBJ1-5, the V gene TRBV20-1, with a tentative D call TRBD1 (6 bases). The CDR3 runs 15 residues. Germline assignment: CDR1 DFQATT and CDR2 SNEGSKA (reference sequence). V lost 3 bases and J 2 bases, leaving 14 bases between the germline ends. The CDR3 region is CSARLQGVGNQPQHF. The CDR3 bases that were read are TGCAGTGCTAGGCTACAGGGAGTCGGCAATCAGCCC.

Comment on this clone: The CDR3 end lies 3 residues beyond the end of the read and is filled in from the germline J gene. The chain combines TRBV5-1 with TRBJ2-3; the D is unclear. The CDR3 has 13 residues. Germline-derived CDR1 and CDR2 are SGHRS and YFSETQ. Trimming stripped 0 bases from V and 1 base from J, with 3 bases between. The CDR3 loop is CASSLAGTDTQYF. The sequenced part of the CDR3 DNA is TGCGCCAGCAGCTTGGCCGGCACAGATACG.

This clone registers medium-sized by frequency. The read halts 3 residues ahead of the CDR3 end, with the missing end drawn from the germline J gene. The chain recombines TRBV18 with TRBJ2-7; perhaps TRBD1 as D (5 bases). Between the trimmed V and J ends, which lost 6 bases and 6 bases, there was a span of 12 bases. The germline gives CDR1 KGHSH, CDR2 LQKENI. This CDR3 is built from 12 residues. The part of the CDR3 DNA that was read is TGTGCCAGCTCGTCCACAGGCCCCGAG. Its translation is CASSSTGPE. The CDR3 in full is CASSSTGPEQYF.

This clone is labeled medium-sized (0.01 to 0.1%) based on frequency. The read falls 3 residues short of the CDR3 end, and the missing part is taken from the germline J gene. The V and J genes are TRBV6-2 or TRBV6-3 and TRBJ1-2; TRBD1 might be the D (6 bases). V was trimmed by 6 bases and J by 4 bases, leaving 12 bases between them. This CDR3 contains 13 residues. Germline V gives CDR1 MNHEY, CDR2 SVGEGT. CDR3 amino acids: CASSQQGFYGYTF. CDR3 DNA (partial): TGTGCCAGCAGCCAACAGGGATTCTATGGC.

A note on this clone: From the germline J gene comes the end of the CDR3, since the read stops 3 residues before it. The V call is TRBV19, the J call TRBJ1-1, with TRBD1 matching 11 bases. Per the germline V gene, CDR1 is LNHDA and CDR2 is SQIVND (reference sequence). CDR3 size: 17 residues. Trimming took 6 bases from V and 0 from J; bases not matched to a gene: 9. The CDR3 is CASRRGTGGAMNTEAFF. The covered CDR3 bases are TGTGCCAGTAGAAGAGGGACAGGGGGAGCTATGAACACTGAA.

As to this clone: The CDR3 goes on 3 residues after the read ends, and that part is filled in from the germline J gene. The V call is TRBV19, the J call TRBJ2-1, with a weak D call TRBD1 (6 bases). CDR1 and CDR2 (germline): LNHDA, SQIVND (reference sequence). V was clipped by 6 bases and J by 2 bases, with 14 bases between them. The CDR3 totals 15 residues. This CDR3 reads CASRGSGGAYNEQFF. The DNA read from the CDR3 is TGTGCCAGTAGGGGGAGTGGGGGCGCCTACAATGAG.

This clone registers medium-sized by frequency. The CDR3 end falls 3 residues outside the read, so it is completed with the germline J gene. The chain is built from TRBV6-2 or TRBV6-3 and TRBJ2-7, with TRBD2 matching over 7 bases. The CDR3 covers 16 residues. V shed 4 bases and J 2 bases; nucleotides not matched to a gene: 11. The V gene's germline CDR1 is MNHEY and CDR2 SVGEGT. The part of the CDR3 DNA that was read is TGTGCCAGCAGTTTGGGTGAAGGGACTATTCCCTACGAG. This sequence encodes CASSLGEGTIPYE. The entire CDR3 sequence reads CASSLGEGTIPYEQYF.

CDR3: CASSQEGGLAGEETQYF. The sequenced CDR3 bases are TGTGCCAGCAGCCAAGAAGGCGGACTAGCGGGGGAAGAGACC. V and J are TRBV4-2 and TRBJ2-5, with 13 bases identical to TRBD2. The read halts 3 residues ahead of the CDR3 end, with the missing end drawn from the germline J gene. This CDR3 contains 17 residues. The germline gives CDR1 LGHNA, CDR2 YNFKEQ. The ends lost 0 bases at V and 3 bases at J; junction bases unmatched: 4.

As concerns this clone: The read terminates 3 residues ahead of where the CDR3 ends, so the germline J gene completes it. The chain is built from TRBV20-1 and TRBJ1-5, with D possibly being TRBD1 (6 bases). Germline V CDR1 and CDR2: DFQATT, SNEGSKA (reference sequence). There are 17 residues in the CDR3. The V end lost 1 base, the J end lost 0 bases, and 16 bases lay between the germline ends. The DNA read from the CDR3 is TGCAGTGCTAGAGCCAATCCAGGGGATGATAGCAATCAGCCC. Encoded protein: CSARANPGDDSNQP. In full, the CDR3 is CSARANPGDDSNQPQHF.